The T cell receptor beta chain described here comes from a study of regulatory T cells in long-lasting Graves disease. Many counts were recorded for this clonotype. Building of the TCR beta libraries involved iRepertoire HTBI primers and Arm-PCR of CDR3 regions. TCRdb re-analysed the multiplex PCR reads in MiXCR, keeping a single row per CDR3 protein. The sample lists a few hundred thousand distinct CDR3 sequences; roughly 20% were seen once. The time point was: newly diagnosed GD, antithyroid drugs for less than 3 months. There was RNA extracted from PBMCs, and the TCR library was made from it. This sample also appeared in a second study, on T cells in Graves' hyperthyroidism and ophthalmopathy.

The sequence was collected from a woman in her twenties or thirties with Graves disease. The source material was peripheral blood mononuclear cells (PBMCs), sampled at new diagnosis, from a patient treated with antithyroid drugs.

The CDR3 is CSARGYGGQREKLFF. Written as DNA, the CDR3 is TGCAGTGCTAGAGGATACGGGGGGCAGCGGGAAAAACTGTTTTTT. The rearrangement links TRBV20-1 to TRBJ1-4; TRBD1 might be the D (6 bases). V was pared by 1 base and J by 8 bases, with 17 bases between. The CDR3 has 15 residues. Germline lookup yields CDR1 DFQATT and CDR2 SNEGSKA (reference sequence).